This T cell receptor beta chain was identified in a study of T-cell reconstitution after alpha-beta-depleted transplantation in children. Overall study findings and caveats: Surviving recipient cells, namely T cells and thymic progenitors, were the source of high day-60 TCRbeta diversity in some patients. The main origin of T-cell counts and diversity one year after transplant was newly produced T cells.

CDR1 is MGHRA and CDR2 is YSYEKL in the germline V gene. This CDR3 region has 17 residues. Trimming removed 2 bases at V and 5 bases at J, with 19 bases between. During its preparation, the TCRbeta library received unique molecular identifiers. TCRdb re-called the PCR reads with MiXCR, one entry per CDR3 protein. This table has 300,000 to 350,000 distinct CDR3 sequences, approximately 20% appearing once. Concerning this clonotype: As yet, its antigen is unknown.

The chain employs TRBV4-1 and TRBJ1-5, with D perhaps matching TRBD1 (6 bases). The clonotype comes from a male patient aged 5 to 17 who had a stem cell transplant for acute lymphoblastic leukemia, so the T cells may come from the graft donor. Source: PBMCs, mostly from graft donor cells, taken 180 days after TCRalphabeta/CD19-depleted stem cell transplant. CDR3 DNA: TGCGCCAGCAGCCAAAGCGGGGGCGAGAGGCTGTATCAGCCCCAGCATTTT. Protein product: CASSQSGGERLYQPQHF.